The sample holds many counts of the clone carrying this T cell receptor (beta chain). Unique molecular identifiers were used to barcode this TCRbeta library. From the PCR reads, TCRdb called clonotypes with MiXCR, one entry per CDR3 protein. The sample holds more than 400,000 distinct CDR3 sequences, 43% seen once. These data are taken from a study of T-cell reconstitution after alpha-beta-depleted transplantation in children. The length of the CDR3 is 16 residues. Per the germline V gene, CDR1 is SEHNR and CDR2 is FQNEAQ (reference sequence). The V segment lost 1 base and the J segment 3 bases; nucleotides outside the gene matches: 5.

Material: PBMCs, obtained before TCRalphabeta/CD19-depleted stem cell transplant. The chain has TRBV7-9 and TRBJ2-3, with TRBD2 matching 9 bases. The clonotype comes from a girl aged 2 to 10 with aplastic anemia, due to receive a stem cell transplant. CDR3 region: CASSLGITSGTDTQYF. The CDR3 coding sequence is TGTGCCAGCAGCTTAGGGATCACTAGCGGGACAGATACGCAGTATTTT.